Listed here are 20 T cell receptor beta chains from one sample, sequenced in a study of T cells and Merkel cell carcinoma outcomes (dated by TCRdb to 2018 to 2020). The library came from the immunoSEQ multiplex PCR assay. Sourced from immuneACCESS, this table was stored by TCRdb with only in-frame sequences that have V and J called. A share of the clones is absent; for the studies checked, an unresolved V gene accounts for under half, and the remainder has no known explanation. The sample data list 15,000 to 25,000 clones, and over 75% of these were observed just once. The ten largest clones take up 3.1% of the sample. The sequenced material came from tumor tissue from Merkel cell carcinoma. The receptors stem from a human donor with Merkel cell carcinoma.

The rearrangement joins TRBV28 to TRBJ1-2; tentatively, D is TRBD1 (6 bases). The CDR3 length is 16 residues. Looked up from germline, CDR1 is MDHEN and CDR2 is SYDVKM. V was shortened by 5 bases and J by 5 bases, with 21 bases between the two germline ends. Here the CDR3 DNA reads TGTGCCAGCAGTACGAGCGGGGGGGGGCAGGGTTATGGCTACACCTTC. The encoded protein is CASSTSGGGQGYGYTF.

The chain joins TRBV2 to TRBJ1-5; weak D call: TRBD1 (5 bases). The CDR3 sequence is 14 residues long. V was cut by 8 bases and J by 0 bases, with 11 bases left in between. Germline values: CDR1 SNHLY, CDR2 FYNNEI. CDR3 nucleotide sequence: TGTGCCAGCGGTGGGGGGTATAGCAATCAGCCCCAGCATTTT. Its translation is CASGGGYSNQPQHF.

V and J are TRBV7-8 and TRBJ2-7; D perhaps matches TRBD2 (6 bases). The CDR3 covers 14 residues. Germline V gene lookup returns CDR1 SGHVS and CDR2 FQNEAQ. Trimming took 1 base from V and 2 from J, leaving 9 bases between them. CDR3 sequence: CASSLGGVPYEQYF. CDR3 nucleotides: TGTGCCAGCAGCTTAGGGGGGGTCCCCTACGAGCAGTACTTC. Combining the CDR3 with reference TRBV7-8 and TRBJ2-7 gives the whole variable domain GAGVSQSPRYKVAKRGQDVALRCDPISGHVSLFWYQQALGQGPEFLTYFQNEAQLDKSGLPSDRFFAERPEGSVSTLKIQRTQQEDSAVYLCASSLGGVPYEQYFGPGTRLTVT.

This clone qualifies as medium-sized. The J gene is TRBJ2-2, the V gene TRBV4-1, with D hard to call. Germline V gene data show CDR1 as MGHRA and CDR2 as YSYEKL. The CDR3 contains 15 residues. Trimming cost V 2 bases and J 6 bases, with 13 bases left between them. CDR3 amino acids: CASSQPALAAGELFF. The CDR3 nucleotides read TGCGCCAGCAGCCAACCAGCCCTGGCGGCCGGGGAGCTGTTTTTT.

J is TRBJ1-6 and V is TRBV6-1, with unresolved D. CDR3 length: 15 residues. Looked up from germline, CDR1 is MNHNS and CDR2 is SASEGT. The V end lost 3 bases, the J end lost 8 bases, and 14 bases lay between the germline ends. Here the CDR3 DNA reads TGTGCCAGCAGTGACAAGGAACTCGCCTATTCACCCCTCCACTTT. It yields the protein CASSDKELAYSPLHF.

This sequence joins TRBV30 and TRBJ1-2, with a weak D call TRBD1 (6 bases). Germline V gene sequence: CDR1 GTSNPN, CDR2 SVGIG (reference sequence). Trimming took off 4 bases at V and 7 bases at J, with 10 bases between the two ends. The CDR3 is 11 amino acids. This CDR3 is CAWNRVGGYTF. In DNA, the CDR3 is TGTGCCTGGAACAGGGTGGGTGGCTACACCTTC. Using reference TRBV30 and TRBJ1-2 for the parts outside the CDR3, the full variable domain is SQTIHQWPATLVQPVGSPLSLECTVEGTSNPNLYWYRQAAGRGLQLLFYSVGIGQISSEVPQNLSASRPQDRQFILSSKKLLLSDSGFYLCAWNRVGGYTFGSGTRLTVV.

The rearrangement uses TRBV18 and TRBJ1-6, with unresolved D. Trimming cost V 5 bases and J 2 bases, with 10 bases left between them. Germline values: CDR1 KGHSH, CDR2 LQKENI. CDR3 size: 15 residues. CDR3 protein: CASSSGSTYNSPLHF. The CDR3 coding sequence is TGTGCCAGCTCATCTGGGTCTACCTATAATTCACCCCTCCACTTT.

This chain joins TRBV27 and TRBJ2-1; maybe TRBD1 (6 bases). The CDR3 has 14 amino acids. V lost 7 bases and J 7 bases, leaving 17 bases between the germline ends. The germline CDR1 and CDR2 sequences are MNHEY and SMNVEV (reference sequence). CDR3 protein: CASNKGPRGNEQFF. Here the CDR3 DNA reads TGTGCCAGCAATAAGGGGCCTAGGGGGAATGAGCAGTTCTTC.

The chain joins TRBV9 to TRBJ1-2, with TRBD1 matching 8 bases. CDR1 is SGDLS, CDR2 YYNGEE, per germline. The length of the CDR3 is 13 residues. V dropped 4 bases and J dropped 8; count of bases not matched to a gene: 7. The CDR3 bases are TGTGCCAGCAGCCCCGGACAGGGAGGAGGCTACACCTTC. Its translation is CASSPGQGGGYTF.

This chain connects TRBV29-1 to TRBJ2-7; no clear D gene. This CDR3 has 14 amino acids. Germline V gives CDR1 SQVTM, CDR2 ANQGSEA. Trimming took 2 bases from V and 4 from J, leaving 15 bases between them. CDR3 DNA: TGCAGCGTTGAATTCACCGCTGGCAGTTACGAGCAGTACTTC. Its translation: CSVEFTAGSYEQYF.

The chain has TRBV10-3 and TRBJ2-5; weak D call: TRBD2 (5 bases). Germline values: CDR1 ENHRY, CDR2 SYGVKD. CDR3 length equals 14 residues. V was cut by 3 bases and J by 3 bases, with 11 bases left in between. CDR3 amino acids: CAISDVGSEETQYF. CDR3 sequence (DNA): TGTGCCATCAGTGATGTTGGTAGCGAAGAGACCCAGTACTTC.

CDR3 region: CASSFSYNEQFF. The CDR3 DNA follows: TGTGCCAGCAGTTTCAGTTACAATGAGCAGTTCTTC. This chain uses TRBV27 with TRBJ2-1; D not certain. V was cut by 3 bases and J by 4 bases, with 4 bases left in between. Germline CDR1 reads MNHEY; CDR2 reads SMNVEV (reference sequence). This CDR3 is built from 12 residues.

In its sample, this clone ranks as medium-sized. The rearrangement uses TRBV5-1 and TRBJ2-7; D ambiguous. Trimming removed 0 bases at V and 3 bases at J, with 13 bases between. The CDR3 is 15 amino acids. Germline V gives CDR1 SGHRS, CDR2 YFSETQ. CDR3 bases: TGCGCCAGCAGCTTGGCTTCGGGCCTGATCTACGAGCAGTACTTC. It specifies CASSLASGLIYEQYF.

The chain recombines TRBV6-6 with TRBJ1-1, with 8 bases that match TRBD1. Germline-derived CDR1 and CDR2 are MNHNY and SVGAGI (reference sequence). V lost 7 bases, J lost 1 base, and 5 bases stayed unmatched. This CDR3 region has 14 residues. DNA of the CDR3: TGTGCCAGCACCCAAGACAGGGGGAACACTGAAGCTTTCTTT. Translating gives CASTQDRGNTEAFF.

The V call is TRBV28, the J call TRBJ2-5; weak D call: TRBD2 (6 bases). Germline V gene data show CDR1 as MDHEN and CDR2 as SYDVKM. This CDR3 spans 16 amino acids. V dropped 6 bases and J dropped 5 bases, with 22 bases sitting between them. CDR3 in DNA: TGTGCCAGCAGAGAGCGGCGAGGAGGGTCGGGTGAGACCCAGTACTTC. Its translation: CASRERRGGSGETQYF.

The chain is built from TRBV5-6 and TRBJ2-5; D is ambiguous. Germline lookup yields CDR1 SGHDT and CDR2 YYEEEE. The CDR3 extends over 13 amino acids. Trimming pared 2 bases from V and 1 base from J, leaving 6 bases between. The CDR3 is CASSFRAQETQYF. DNA for the CDR3: TGTGCCAGCAGCTTTAGGGCCCAAGAGACCCAGTACTTC.

Regarding this clone: One junction end disagrees with the germline gene, perhaps due to a read error. The rearrangement links TRBV7-9 to TRBJ2-3, with TRBD2 matching over 10 bases. CDR3 length: 16 residues. Germline assignment: CDR1 SEHNR and CDR2 FQNEAQ (reference sequence). The CDR3 loop reads CASSLEAGGQGDTQYF. CDR3 nucleotide sequence: TGTGCCAGCAGCCTAGAAGCGGGAGGGCAGGGAGATACACAGTATTTT.

J is TRBJ1-2 and V is TRBV7-2, with TRBD1 matching 7 bases. Germline V lookup: CDR1 SGHTA, CDR2 FQGNSA. Trimming removed 5 bases from V and 7 bases from J; junction bases left unmatched: 16. The CDR3 consists of 16 residues. CDR3 region: CASSRDTLDRDGGYTF. The CDR3 DNA is TGTGCCAGCAGCCGAGACACACTAGACAGGGACGGTGGCTACACCTTC. The whole variable domain, filled in from reference TRBV7-2 and TRBJ1-2, reads GAGVSQSPSNKVTEKGKDVELRCDPISGHTALYWYRQSLGQGLEFLIYFQGNSAPDKSGLPSDRFSAERTGGSVSTLTIQRTQQEDSAVYLCASSRDTLDRDGGYTFGSGTRLTVV.

The chain combines TRBV5-6 with TRBJ2-1; D gene unclear. The CDR3 extends over 12 amino acids. The V gene's germline CDR1 is SGHDT and CDR2 YYEEEE. With 4 bases removed from V and 10 bases from J, the gap between germline ends came to 12 bases. The CDR3 loop reads CASSLLLYEQFF. The CDR3 DNA sequence: TGTGCCAGCAGCCTCCTCTTGTACGAGCAGTTCTTC. Full variable domain (rest looked up from reference TRBV5-6 and TRBJ2-1): DAGVTQSPTHLIKTRGQQVTLRCSPKSGHDTVSWYQQALGQGPQFIFQYYEEEERQRGNFPDRFSGHQFPNYSSELNVNALLLGDSALYLCASSLLLYEQFFGPGTRLTVL.

The chain is built from TRBV5-6 and TRBJ2-1, with TRBD2 as a possible D gene (5 bases). CDR3 length: 13 residues. Germline-derived CDR1 and CDR2 are SGHDT and YYEEEE. Trimming stripped 4 bases from V and 6 bases from J, with 11 bases between. The CDR3 nucleotides are TGTGCCAGCAGCGCGGCGGGTAGCAATGAGCAGTTCTTC. Its translation: CASSAAGSNEQFF. Full variable domain (remainder filled in from reference TRBV5-6 and TRBJ2-1): DAGVTQSPTHLIKTRGQQVTLRCSPKSGHDTVSWYQQALGQGPQFIFQYYEEEERQRGNFPDRFSGHQFPNYSSELNVNALLLGDSALYLCASSAAGSNEQFFGPGTRLTVL.